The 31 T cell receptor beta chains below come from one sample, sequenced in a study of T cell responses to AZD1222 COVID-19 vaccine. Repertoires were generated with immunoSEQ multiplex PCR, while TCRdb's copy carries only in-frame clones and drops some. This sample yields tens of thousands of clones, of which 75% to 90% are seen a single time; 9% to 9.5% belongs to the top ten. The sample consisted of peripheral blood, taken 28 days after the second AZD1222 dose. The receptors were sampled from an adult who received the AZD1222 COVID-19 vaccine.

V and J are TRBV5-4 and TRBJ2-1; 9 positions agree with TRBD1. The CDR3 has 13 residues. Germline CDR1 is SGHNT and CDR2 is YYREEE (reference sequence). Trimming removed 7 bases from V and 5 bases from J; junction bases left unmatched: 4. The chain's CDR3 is CASGRQGDNEQFF. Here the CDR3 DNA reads TGTGCCAGCGGACGACAGGGGGACAATGAGCAGTTCTTC.

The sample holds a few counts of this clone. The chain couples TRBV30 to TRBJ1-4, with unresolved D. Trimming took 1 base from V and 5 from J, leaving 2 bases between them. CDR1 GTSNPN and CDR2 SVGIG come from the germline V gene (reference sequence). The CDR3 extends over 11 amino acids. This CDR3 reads CAWSANEKLFF. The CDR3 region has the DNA TGTGCCTGGAGTGCCAATGAAAAACTGTTTTTT.

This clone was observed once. This CDR3 is CASSGGGQAYEQYF. The CDR3 DNA follows: TGTGCCAGCAGCGGCGGGGGCCAAGCCTACGAGCAGTACTTC. The chain combines TRBV2 with TRBJ2-7, with D possibly TRBD2 on 7 matching bases. The V gene lost 6 bases and the J gene lost 2 bases, with 14 bases spanning the gap. CDR3 length equals 14 residues. Germline-derived CDR1 and CDR2 are SNHLY and FYNNEI.

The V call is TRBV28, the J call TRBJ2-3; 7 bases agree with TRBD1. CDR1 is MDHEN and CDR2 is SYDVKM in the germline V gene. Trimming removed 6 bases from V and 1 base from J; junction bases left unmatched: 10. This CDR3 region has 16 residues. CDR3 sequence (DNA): TGTGCCAGCAGCGAAAAACTGACAGGGCGCACAGATACGCAGTATTTT. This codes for CASSEKLTGRTDTQYF.

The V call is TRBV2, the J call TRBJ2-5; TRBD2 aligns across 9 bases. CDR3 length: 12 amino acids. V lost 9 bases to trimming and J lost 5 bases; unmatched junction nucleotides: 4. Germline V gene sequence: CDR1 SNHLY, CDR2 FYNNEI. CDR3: CARWTSEETQYF. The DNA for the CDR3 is TGTGCCAGATGGACTAGCGAGGAGACCCAGTACTTC. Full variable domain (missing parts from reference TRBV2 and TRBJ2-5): EPEVTQTPSHQVTQMGQEVILRCVPISNHLYFYWYRQILGQKVEFLVSFYNNEISEKSEIFDDQFSVERPDGSNFTLKIRSTKLEDSAMYFCARWTSEETQYFGPGTRLLVL.

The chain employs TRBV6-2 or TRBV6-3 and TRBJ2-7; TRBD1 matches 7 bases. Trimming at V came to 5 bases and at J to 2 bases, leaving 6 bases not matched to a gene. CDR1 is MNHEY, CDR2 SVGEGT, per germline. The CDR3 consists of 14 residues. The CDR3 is CASSPRTGTYEQYV. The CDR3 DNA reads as TGTGCCAGCAGTCCACGGACAGGTACCTACGAGCAGTACGTC.

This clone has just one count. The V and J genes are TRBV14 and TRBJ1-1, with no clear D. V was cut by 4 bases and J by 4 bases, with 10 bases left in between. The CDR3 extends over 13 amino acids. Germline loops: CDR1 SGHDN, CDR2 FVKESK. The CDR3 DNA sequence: TGTGCCAGCAGCCCTACAAGGGCCACTGAAGCTTTCTTT. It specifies CASSPTRATEAFF.

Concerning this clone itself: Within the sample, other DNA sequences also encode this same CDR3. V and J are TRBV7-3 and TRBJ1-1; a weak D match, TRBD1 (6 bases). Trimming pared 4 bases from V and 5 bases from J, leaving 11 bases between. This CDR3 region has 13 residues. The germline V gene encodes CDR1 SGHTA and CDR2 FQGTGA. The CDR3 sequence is CASSSTGRTEAFF. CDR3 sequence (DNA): TGTGCCAGCAGCTCCACAGGGCGTACTGAAGCTTTCTTT.

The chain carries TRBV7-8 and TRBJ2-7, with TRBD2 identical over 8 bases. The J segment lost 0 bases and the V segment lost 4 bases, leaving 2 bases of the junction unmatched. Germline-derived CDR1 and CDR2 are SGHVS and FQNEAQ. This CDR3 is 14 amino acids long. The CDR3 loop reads CASSSREGSYEQYF. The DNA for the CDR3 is TGTGCCAGCAGCTCCCGGGAGGGCTCCTACGAGCAGTACTTC.

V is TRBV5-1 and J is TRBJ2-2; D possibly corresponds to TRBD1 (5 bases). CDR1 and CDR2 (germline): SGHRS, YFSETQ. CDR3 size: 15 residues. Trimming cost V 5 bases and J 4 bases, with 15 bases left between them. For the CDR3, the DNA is TGCGCCAGCAGATTGACCCTTGGGGCCACCGGGGAGCTGTTTTTT. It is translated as CASRLTLGATGELFF.

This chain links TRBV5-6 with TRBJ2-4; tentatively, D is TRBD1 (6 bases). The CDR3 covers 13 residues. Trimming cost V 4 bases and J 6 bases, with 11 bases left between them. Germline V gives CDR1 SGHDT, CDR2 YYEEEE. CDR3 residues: CASSGGWGNIQYF. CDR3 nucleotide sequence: TGTGCCAGCAGCGGGGGCTGGGGAAACATTCAGTACTTC.

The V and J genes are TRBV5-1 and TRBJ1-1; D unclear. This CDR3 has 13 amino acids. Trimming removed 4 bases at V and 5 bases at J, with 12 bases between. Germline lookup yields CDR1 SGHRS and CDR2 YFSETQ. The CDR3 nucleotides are TGCGCCAGCAGCGGTGTGGGGAATACTGAAGCTTTCTTT. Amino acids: CASSGVGNTEAFF. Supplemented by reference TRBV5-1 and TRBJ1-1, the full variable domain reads KAGVTQTPRYLIKTRGQQVTLSCSPISGHRSVSWYQQTPGQGLQFLFEYFSETQRNKGNFPGRFSGRQFSNSRSEMNVSTLELGDSALYLCASSGVGNTEAFFGQGTRLTVV.

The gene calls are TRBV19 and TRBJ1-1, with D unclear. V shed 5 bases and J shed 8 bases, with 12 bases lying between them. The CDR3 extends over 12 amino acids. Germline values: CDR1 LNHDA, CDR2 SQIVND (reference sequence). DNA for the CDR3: TGTGCCAGTAGTGACTTGGGCAGAGAAGCTTTCTTT. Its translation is CASSDLGREAFF.

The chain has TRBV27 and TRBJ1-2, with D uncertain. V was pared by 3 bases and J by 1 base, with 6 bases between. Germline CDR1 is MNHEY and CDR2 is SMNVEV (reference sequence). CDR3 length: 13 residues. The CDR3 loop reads CASSFGFNYGYTF. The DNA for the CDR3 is TGTGCCAGCAGTTTTGGATTTAACTATGGCTACACCTTC.

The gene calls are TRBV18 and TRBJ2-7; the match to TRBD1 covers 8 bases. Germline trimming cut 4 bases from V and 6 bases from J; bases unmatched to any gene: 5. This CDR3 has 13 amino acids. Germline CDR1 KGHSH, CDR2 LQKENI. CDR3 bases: TGTGCCAGCTCACTCGGACAGGGCGGCGAGCAGTACGTC. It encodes CASSLGQGGEQYV.

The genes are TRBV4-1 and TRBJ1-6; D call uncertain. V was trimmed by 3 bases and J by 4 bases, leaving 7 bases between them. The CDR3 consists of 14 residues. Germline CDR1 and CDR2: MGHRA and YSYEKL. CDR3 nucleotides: TGCGCCAGCAGCCACCGGGAATATAATTCACCCCTCCACTTT. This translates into CASSHREYNSPLHF.

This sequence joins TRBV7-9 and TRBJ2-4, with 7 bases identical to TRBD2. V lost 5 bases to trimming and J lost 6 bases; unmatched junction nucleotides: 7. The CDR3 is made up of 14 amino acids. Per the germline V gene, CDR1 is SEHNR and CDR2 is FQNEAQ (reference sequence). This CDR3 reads CASSPGGDVNIQYF. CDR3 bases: TGTGCCAGCAGCCCGGGGGGAGATGTAAACATTCAGTACTTC. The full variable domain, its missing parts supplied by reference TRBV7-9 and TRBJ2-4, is DTGVSQNPRHKITKRGQNVTFRCDPISEHNRLYWYRQTLGQGPEFLTYFQNEAQLEKSRLLSDRFSAERPKGSFSTLEIQRTEQGDSAMYLCASSPGGDVNIQYFGAGTRLSVL.

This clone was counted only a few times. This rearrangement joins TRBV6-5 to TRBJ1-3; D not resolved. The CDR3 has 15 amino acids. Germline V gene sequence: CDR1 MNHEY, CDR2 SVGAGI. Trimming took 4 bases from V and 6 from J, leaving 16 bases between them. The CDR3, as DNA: TGTGCCAGCAGTTTTATCCGGGTCGGTGTAAACACCATATATTTT. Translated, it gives CASSFIRVGVNTIYF.

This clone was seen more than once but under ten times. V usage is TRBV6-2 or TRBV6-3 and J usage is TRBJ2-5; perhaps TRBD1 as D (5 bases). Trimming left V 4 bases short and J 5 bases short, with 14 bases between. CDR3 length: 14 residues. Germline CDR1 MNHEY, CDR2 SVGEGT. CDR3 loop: CASSSFDSHETQYF. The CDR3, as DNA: TGTGCCAGCAGTTCTTTCGACAGCCACGAGACCCAGTACTTC.

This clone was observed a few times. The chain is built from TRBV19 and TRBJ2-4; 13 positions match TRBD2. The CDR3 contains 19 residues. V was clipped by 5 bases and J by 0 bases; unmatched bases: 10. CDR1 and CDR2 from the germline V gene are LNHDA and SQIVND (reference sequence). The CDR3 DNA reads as TGTGCCAGTAGTCTCGGACTAGCGGGAGCCCAATTAGCCAAAAACATTCAGTACTTC. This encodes CASSLGLAGAQLAKNIQYF.

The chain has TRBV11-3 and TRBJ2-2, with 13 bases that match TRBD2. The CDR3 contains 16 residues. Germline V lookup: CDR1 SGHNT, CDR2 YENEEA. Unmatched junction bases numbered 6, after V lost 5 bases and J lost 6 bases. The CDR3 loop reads CASSPGTSGASGELFF. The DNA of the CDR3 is TGTGCCAGCAGCCCAGGGACTAGCGGGGCCTCCGGGGAGCTGTTTTTT.

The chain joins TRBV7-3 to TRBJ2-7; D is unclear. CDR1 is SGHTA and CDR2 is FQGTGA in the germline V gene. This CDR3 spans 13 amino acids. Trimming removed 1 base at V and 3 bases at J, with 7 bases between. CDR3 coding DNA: TGTGCCAGCAGCTTAAAAGGCAGCTACGAGCAGTACTTC. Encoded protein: CASSLKGSYEQYF.

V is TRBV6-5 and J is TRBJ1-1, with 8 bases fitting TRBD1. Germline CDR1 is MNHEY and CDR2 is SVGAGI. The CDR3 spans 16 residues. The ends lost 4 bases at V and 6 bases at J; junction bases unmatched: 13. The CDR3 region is CASSFPPGGIRAEAFF. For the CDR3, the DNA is TGTGCCAGCAGTTTTCCCCCAGGGGGCATTCGTGCTGAAGCTTTCTTT.

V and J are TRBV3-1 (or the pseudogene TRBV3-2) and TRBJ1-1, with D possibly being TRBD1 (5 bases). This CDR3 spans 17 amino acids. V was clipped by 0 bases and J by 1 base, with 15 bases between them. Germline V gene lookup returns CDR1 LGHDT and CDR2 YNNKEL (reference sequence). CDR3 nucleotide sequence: TGTGCCAGCAGCCAAGAATATCGGAGGACAAGGAACACTGAAGCTTTCTTT. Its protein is CASSQEYRRTRNTEAFF.

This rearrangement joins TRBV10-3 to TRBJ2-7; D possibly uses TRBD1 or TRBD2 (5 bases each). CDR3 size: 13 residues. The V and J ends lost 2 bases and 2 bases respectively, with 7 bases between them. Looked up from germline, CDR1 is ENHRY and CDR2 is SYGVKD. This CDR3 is CAISEGGPYEQYF. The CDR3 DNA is TGTGCCATCAGTGAGGGGGGACCCTACGAGCAGTACTTC.

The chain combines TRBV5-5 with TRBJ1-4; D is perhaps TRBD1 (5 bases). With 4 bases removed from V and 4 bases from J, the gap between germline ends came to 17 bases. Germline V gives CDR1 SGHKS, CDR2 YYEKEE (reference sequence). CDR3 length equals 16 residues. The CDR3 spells CASSVGGGGYNEKLFF. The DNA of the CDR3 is TGTGCCAGCAGCGTGGGAGGCGGGGGTTATAATGAAAAACTGTTTTTT.

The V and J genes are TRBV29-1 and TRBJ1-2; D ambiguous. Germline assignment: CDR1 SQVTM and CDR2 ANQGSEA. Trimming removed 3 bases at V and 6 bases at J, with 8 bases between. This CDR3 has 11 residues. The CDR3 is CSVELGNGYTF. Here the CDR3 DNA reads TGCAGCGTTGAGTTAGGCAATGGCTACACCTTC.

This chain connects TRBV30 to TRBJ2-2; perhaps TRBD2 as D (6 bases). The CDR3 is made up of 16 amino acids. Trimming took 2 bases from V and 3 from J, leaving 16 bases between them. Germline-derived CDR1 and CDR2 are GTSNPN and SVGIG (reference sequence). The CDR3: CAWSSSPGVYTGELFF. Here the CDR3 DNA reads TGTGCCTGGAGTAGTAGCCCGGGGGTGTACACCGGGGAGCTGTTTTTT.

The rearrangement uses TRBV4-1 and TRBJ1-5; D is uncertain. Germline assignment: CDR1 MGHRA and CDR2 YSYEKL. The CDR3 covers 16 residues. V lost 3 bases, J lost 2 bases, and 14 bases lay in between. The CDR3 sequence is CASSHGSGGRNQPQHF. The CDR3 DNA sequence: TGCGCCAGCAGCCACGGGTCTGGAGGGCGCAATCAGCCCCAGCATTTT.

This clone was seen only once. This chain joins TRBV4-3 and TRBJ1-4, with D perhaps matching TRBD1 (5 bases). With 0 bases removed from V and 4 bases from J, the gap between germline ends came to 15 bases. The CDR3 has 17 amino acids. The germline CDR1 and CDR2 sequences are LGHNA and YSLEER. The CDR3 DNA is TGCGCCAGCAGCCAAGATCCCCAGTGGGGGGGTAATGAAAAACTGTTTTTT. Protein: CASSQDPQWGGNEKLFF.

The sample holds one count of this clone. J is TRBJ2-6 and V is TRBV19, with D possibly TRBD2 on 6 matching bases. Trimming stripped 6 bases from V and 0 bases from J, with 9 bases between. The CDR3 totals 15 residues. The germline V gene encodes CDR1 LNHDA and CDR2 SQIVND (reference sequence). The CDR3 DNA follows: TGTGCCAGTAGGGGACTGAACTCTGGGGCCAACGTCCTGACTTTC. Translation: CASRGLNSGANVLTF.